This T cell receptor beta chain was sequenced in a study of molecular identifiers for immune sequencing clone quantification. TCRdb ran MiXCR on the PCR reads and lists one entry per CDR3 protein. The profile shows roughly 100,000 distinct CDR3 sequences, about 35% of them singletons. The study's findings and limits: Identical barcode-sharing TCR molecules could lead to underestimated sizes for highly expanded clones.

Libraries used roughly 17,000 to 1,000,000 sorted naive CD8 T cells and 10%, 30% or 50% RNA input. Based on a CD8+CD4-CCR7+CD45RA+ profile, naive CD8 T cells were sorted. This clonotype came up many times. Its antigen is as yet unknown. Germline V gives CDR1 LGHNA, CDR2 YNFKEQ. CDR3 size: 15 residues. V lost 1 base and J 0 bases, leaving 9 bases between the germline ends. The rearrangement links TRBV4-2 to TRBJ1-1; the D is unclear. The sequenced sample consisted of naive CD8+ T cells from blood, with Jurkat cell RNA spiked in. Subset described: FACS-sorted CD8+CD4-CCR7+CD45RA+ naive T cells. This receptor was identified in a human donor in good health. Some libraries in this study had Jurkat cell RNA spiked in. This CDR3 reads CASSQAGRMNTEAFF. CDR3 DNA sequence: TGTGCCAGCAGCCAAGCCGGCAGGATGAACACTGAAGCTTTCTTT.